Following are 14 T cell receptor beta chains from one sample sequenced in a study of vaccination and CD4 T cells after COVID-19. These TCRs are of unknown antigen specificity. Sequencing of the DNA from cultured CD4+ T cells was carried out with the Oncomine TCR Beta short-read assay. One entry per CDR3 protein results from TCRdb running MiXCR on the PCR reads. The sample contains roughly 14,000 distinct CDR3 sequences, 50% to 70% of which appear only once. Treatment reported: 10-day PBMC culture with coronavirus spike peptide pools or control peptides (ViraFEST assay). The sample consisted of CD4+ T cells from blood, cultured in vitro, taken before SARS-CoV-2 vaccination. The receptor source for this set is a human donor who had recovered from COVID-19.

This chain uses TRBV28 with TRBJ1-1, with TRBD1 matching 7 bases. V shed 8 bases and J 8 bases; nucleotides not matched to a gene: 11. CDR1 is MDHEN, CDR2 SYDVKM, per germline. The CDR3 contains 13 residues. The CDR3 region has the DNA TGTGCCAGCGATAACCCCGGGACAGAAGAAGCTTTCTTT. Translated: CASDNPGTEEAFF.

This clonotype was counted a few times. The chain recombines TRBV7-8 with TRBJ2-3; the match to TRBD2 covers 10 bases. CDR1 is SGHVS and CDR2 is FQNEAQ in the germline V gene. The CDR3 is 16 residues long. Germline trimming cut 5 bases from V and 4 bases from J; bases unmatched to any gene: 9. CDR3 coding DNA: TGTGCCAGCAGCAGGGGCCAGCGGGGGGGCGCAGATACGCAGTATTTT. It is translated as CASSRGQRGGADTQYF.

This rearrangement joins TRBV19 to TRBJ2-1, with a tentative D call TRBD2 (6 bases). In germline, CDR1 is LNHDA, CDR2 SQIVND (reference sequence). This CDR3 has 13 amino acids. Trimming left V 5 bases short and J 5 bases short, with 10 bases between. CDR3 coding DNA: TGTGCCAGTAGTCGCCGGGGGAACAATGAGCAGTTCTTC. Amino acid sequence: CASSRRGNNEQFF.

This clonotype was counted a few times. V usage is TRBV20-1 and J usage is TRBJ2-3; D may match TRBD1 or TRBD2 (5 bases each). The CDR3 is 12 amino acids. Trimming left V 6 bases short and J 8 bases short, with 15 bases between. The V gene's germline CDR1 is DFQATT and CDR2 SNEGSKA (reference sequence). The CDR3 reads CSASPGDVTQYF. DNA for the CDR3: TGCAGTGCATCGCCCGGGGACGTTACGCAGTATTTT.

The table lists this clonotype with a count of one. V is TRBV11-2 and J is TRBJ1-1; unclear D gene. V dropped 3 bases and J dropped 3 bases, with 8 bases sitting between them. The length of the CDR3 is 13 residues. Germline CDR1 reads SGHAT; CDR2 reads FQNNGV. The CDR3 DNA reads TGTGCCAGCAGCTTGCACATGTACACTGAAGCTTTCTTT. Amino acids: CASSLHMYTEAFF.

This chain joins TRBV5-4 and TRBJ2-7; D unclear. Trimming shortened V by 4 bases and J by 6 bases, and 20 bases separated the two germline ends. CDR1 SGHNT and CDR2 YYREEE come from the germline V gene (reference sequence). The CDR3 runs to 15 residues. CDR3 nucleotide sequence: TGTGCCAGCAGCGTCCTCGGCTCTAAAGTCTCCGAGCAGTACTTC. Its translation: CASSVLGSKVSEQYF.

The chain joins TRBV12-3 or TRBV12-4 to TRBJ1-2; D is ambiguous. Deletions cut 8 bases from V and 7 bases from J, with 14 bases between. The CDR3 covers 12 residues. The CDR3 region is CASFRDVSGYTF. The CDR3 DNA sequence: TGTGCCAGCTTCCGGGATGTCAGTGGCTACACCTTC.

The chain has TRBV11-2 and TRBJ1-2; TRBD1 matches at 8 bases. V shed 0 bases and J 12 bases; nucleotides not matched to a gene: 12. The germline V gene has CDR1 SGHAT and CDR2 FQNNGV. The length of the CDR3 is 15 residues. CDR3 residues: CASSLEQGALKGHTF. In DNA, the CDR3 is TGTGCCAGCAGCTTAGAGCAGGGGGCCTTGAAAGGCCACACCTTC. Variable domain in full (rest from reference TRBV11-2 and TRBJ1-2): EAGVAQSPRYKIIEKRQSVAFWCNPISGHATLYWYQQILGQGPKLLIQFQNNGVVDDSQLPKDRFSAERLKGVDSTLKIQPAKLEDSAVYLCASSLEQGALKGHTFGSGTRLTVV.

This clonotype was observed a few times. CDR3 sequence reads: CSARPSGDTQYF. The CDR3 nucleotides read TGCAGTGCTAGACCATCAGGGGATACGCAGTATTTT. The chain combines TRBV20-1 with TRBJ2-3, with D tentatively TRBD1 (5 bases). The germline V and J ends were trimmed by 2 bases and 6 bases, with 9 bases remaining between them. The CDR3 contains 12 residues. The germline V gene encodes CDR1 DFQATT and CDR2 SNEGSKA (reference sequence).

The table lists this clonotype with a few counts. The J gene is TRBJ2-2, the V gene TRBV20-1; maybe TRBD2 (5 bases). The length of the CDR3 is 14 residues. Trimming removed 3 bases at V and 2 bases at J, with 10 bases between. Germline V gene sequence: CDR1 DFQATT, CDR2 SNEGSKA (reference sequence). DNA for the CDR3: TGCAGTGCTAGGAATTCGGGAAACACCGGGGAGCTGTTTTTT. Translating gives CSARNSGNTGELFF.

This rearrangement joins TRBV12-3 or TRBV12-4 to TRBJ1-5, with TRBD1 as a possible D gene (5 bases). The CDR3 totals 13 residues. The V and J ends lost 6 bases and 4 bases respectively, with 10 bases between them. The CDR3 nucleotides read TGTGCCAGCAGCCGGGACCCGAATCAGCCCCAGCATTTT. Residues: CASSRDPNQPQHF.

V usage is TRBV20-1 and J usage is TRBJ1-6, with TRBD1 identical over 8 bases. The J segment lost 8 bases and the V segment lost 7 bases, leaving 7 bases of the junction unmatched. The CDR3 is made up of 13 amino acids. Germline CDR1 is DFQATT and CDR2 is SNEGSKA (reference sequence). DNA for the CDR3: TGCAGTGTAAAAGGACAGGGTTATTCACCCCTCCACTTT. Amino acids: CSVKGQGYSPLHF.

This rearrangement joins TRBV20-1 to TRBJ1-5; D is perhaps TRBD1 (5 bases). Germline CDR1 DFQATT, CDR2 SNEGSKA (reference sequence). V lost 2 bases to trimming and J lost 8 bases, with 19 bases between them. The CDR3 covers 15 residues. The CDR3 DNA reads as TGCAGTGCTAGATCCGTTACTCAGGGTCGGGAGCCCCAGCATTTT. As protein: CSARSVTQGREPQHF.

This chain links TRBV20-1 with TRBJ1-2; the match to TRBD1 covers 8 bases. Germline loops: CDR1 DFQATT, CDR2 SNEGSKA (reference sequence). Trimming took 4 bases from V and 10 from J; bases not matched to a gene: 5. CDR3 length: 11 amino acids. The CDR3 region has the DNA TGCAGTGCTAAGGACAGGGAGAACTACACCTTC. It specifies CSAKDRENYTF.